This record looks at one T cell receptor beta chain sequence and its context. These data belong to a study of blood T cell repertoires in COVID-19. Whole-study context: Samples taken during acute and convalescent COVID-19 were collected in the United States, Italy and Spain. PBMCs, B-cell-depleted T cells, or T cells provided the cDNA or gDNA that made up the material.

Original processing methods: Reference gene primers were amplified, and this amplification served to estimate nucleated cell counts. The data were produced by immunoSEQ multiplex PCR, yet TCRdb's version contains in-frame clones alone and is incomplete. The V and J calls and the clone size are those of that table, but D and trimming were determined from the DNA. The data show some 66,000 clones, roughly three quarters seen once. The V gene's germline CDR1 is MNHNS and CDR2 SASEGT. The CDR3 covers 13 residues. V dropped 3 bases and J dropped 2 bases, with 8 bases sitting between them. The sequence was obtained from a woman older than 75 with acute or convalescent COVID-19. Source material: peripheral blood. The chain couples TRBV6-1 to TRBJ2-7; the D gene is possibly TRBD1 (6 bases). The CDR3 region is CASSDGTPYEQYF. DNA for the CDR3: TGTGCCAGCAGTGACGGGACACCCTACGAGCAGTACTTC.